This is a list of T cell receptor beta chains from one sample in a study of CD8 T cells in ankylosing spondylitis. TCRdb re-analysed the 5' RACE reads in MiXCR, keeping a single row per CDR3 protein. The data hold around 890,000 distinct CDR3 sequences, with roughly 12% observed a single time. Material: blood, either unsorted or a sorted T cell fraction (not recorded which). The receptors were sampled from a male donor with ankylosing spondylitis. CDR3s include the opening cysteine and the closing phenylalanine or tryptophan. A D gene is named only where the DNA matches it firmly. Clone size appears in some rows only: once, few, many, or a class for an expanded clone.

D gene	clone size	V gene	J gene	CDR3 protein	CDR3 DNA
TRBD1	few	TRBV4-2	TRBJ2-2	CASSQFLPGQGSTGELFF	TGTGCCAGCAGCCAATTCCTGCCGGGACAGGGTAGCACCGGGGAGCTGTTTTTT
TRBD2	few	TRBV7-8	TRBJ2-3	CASSPLAGRSTDTQYF	TGTGCCAGCAGCCCACTAGCGGGGAGGAGCACAGATACGCAGTATTTT
.	.	TRBV5-1	TRBJ2-7	CASVAGVGSYEQYF	TGCGCCAGCGTCGCAGGGGTGGGCTCCTACGAGCAGTACTTC
TRBD1	.	TRBV11-2	TRBJ1-5	CASSLPGAIQGGRNQPQHF	TGTGCCAGCAGTCTCCCGGGCGCGATCCAGGGGGGAAGGAATCAGCCCCAGCATTTT
TRBD1	few	TRBV5-5	TRBJ1-1	CASSLEGARRTEAFF	TGTGCCAGCAGCTTAGAGGGGGCGCGTCGCACTGAAGCTTTCTTT
.	.	TRBV7-9	TRBJ1-6	CASSLVHGDSPLHF	TGTGCCAGCAGCTTAGTACACGGGGATTCACCCCTCCACTTT
TRBD2	.	TRBV6-4	TRBJ2-1	CASSDWTSGGNYNEQFF	TGTGCCAGCAGTGATTGGACTAGCGGGGGTAACTACAATGAGCAGTTCTTC
.	.	TRBV20-1	TRBJ1-5	CSALDTSNQPQHF	TGCAGTGCCCTTGACACGAGCAATCAGCCCCAGCATTTT
TRBD1	few	TRBV28	TRBJ1-2	CASTSAGQGTSGYGYTF	TGTGCCAGCACCTCGGCGGGACAGGGTACGAGCGGCTATGGCTACACCTTC
.	.	TRBV5-6	TRBJ1-4	CASSYSPGTDEKLFF	TGTGCCAGCAGCTATTCCCCGGGAACAGATGAAAAACTGTTTTTT